A single sample is the source of the 30 T cell receptor beta chains below, sequenced in a study of OX40 agonist ivuxolimab in advanced cancers. The table came from immunoSEQ multiplex PCR; TCRdb's copy has only in-frame clones and leaves some out. The sample shows about 93,000 clones, 90% to 95% of them seen only once. The sequenced sample was CD4+ or CD8+ T cells sorted from blood, obtained in a trial of the OX40 agonist ivuxolimab. All receptors derive from an adult with an advanced solid tumor such as melanoma, head and neck, liver or kidney cancer.

This clone was counted a single time. The rearrangement links TRBV2 to TRBJ1-4; tentatively, D is TRBD1 (6 bases). V shed 5 bases and J shed 4 bases, with 17 bases lying between them. Germline CDR1 and CDR2: SNHLY and FYNNEI. The CDR3 is 16 residues long. The CDR3 here is CASSKYREGGNEKLFF. The CDR3 nucleotides read TGTGCCAGCAGTAAATACAGGGAGGGCGGTAATGAAAAACTGTTTTTT.

This clone appeared once. The chain combines TRBV10-2 with TRBJ1-3; D uncertain. Trimming took 2 bases from V and 1 from J, leaving 6 bases between them. This CDR3 comprises 14 residues. The V gene's germline CDR1 is WSHSY and CDR2 SAAADI. The CDR3 region is CASSERSSGNTIYF. The CDR3 DNA sequence: TGCGCCAGCAGTGAGCGTTCTTCTGGAAACACCATATATTTT.

The rearrangement links TRBV5-1 to TRBJ2-4; 7 positions match TRBD1. The CDR3 is made up of 15 amino acids. Per germline, CDR1 SGHRS and CDR2 YFSETQ. J lost 6 bases, V lost 5 bases, and 11 bases had no gene match. The CDR3 nucleotides are TGCGCCAGCAGTCTAAGCCGGACAGGTGGAAACATTCAGTACTTC. Amino acid sequence: CASSLSRTGGNIQYF.

The chain employs TRBV7-3 and TRBJ2-2; D is perhaps TRBD1 (5 bases). CDR1 SGHTA and CDR2 FQGTGA come from the germline V gene. Trimming removed 0 bases from V and 8 bases from J, with 10 bases in between. The CDR3 consists of 14 residues. The CDR3 region has the DNA TGTGCCAGCAGCTTAACGCAGGGTTCGGGGGAGCTGTTTTTT. The encoded protein is CASSLTQGSGELFF.

This clone was recorded only once. This chain uses TRBV30 with TRBJ1-5; TRBD1 is a possible D gene (5 bases). Germline V CDR1 and CDR2: GTSNPN, SVGIG (reference sequence). The V and J ends lost 3 bases and 0 bases respectively, with 12 bases between them. The CDR3 runs to 15 residues. CDR3 DNA: TGTGCCTGGAGGCCAGGGAGTGGTAGCAATCAGCCCCAGCATTTT. Protein sequence: CAWRPGSGSNQPQHF.

The chain is built from TRBV10-1 and TRBJ2-1, with 9 bases lining up with TRBD1. This CDR3 spans 15 amino acids. The junction had 1 base not matched to a gene; V was cut back by 2 bases and J by 2 bases. Germline V gene sequence: CDR1 WNHNN, CDR2 SYGVQD (reference sequence). The CDR3 spells CASSEGTGTYNEQFF. CDR3 DNA: TGCGCCAGCAGTGAGGGGACAGGGACCTACAATGAGCAGTTCTTC.

The chain joins TRBV4-1 to TRBJ2-5, with 8 bases fitting TRBD2. CDR1 is MGHRA, CDR2 YSYEKL, per germline. Losses at the gene ends were 2 bases for V and 4 bases for J; bases not matched to a gene: 12. This CDR3 contains 17 residues. The CDR3 reads CASSQSGGAGERETQYF. CDR3 sequence (DNA): TGCGCCAGCAGCCAATCGGGGGGGGCGGGAGAGAGAGAGACCCAGTACTTC.

CDR3 in amino acids: CASSFPPGGLYGYTF. The CDR3 DNA sequence: TGTGCCAGCAGCTTCCCGCCGGGTGGGCTCTATGGCTACACCTTC. V and J are TRBV5-4 and TRBJ1-2; D is uncertain. Germline CDR1 is SGHNT and CDR2 is YYREEE (reference sequence). This CDR3 has 15 amino acids. The V gene lost 2 bases and the J gene lost 4 bases, with 15 bases spanning the gap.

The CDR3 loop reads CASSLSPVVYNEQFF. CDR3 nucleotides: TGTGCCAGCAGCTTATCCCCCGTAGTTTACAATGAGCAGTTCTTC. This chain joins TRBV7-8 and TRBJ2-1; the D is unclear. The CDR3 is 15 amino acids. Between the trimmed V and J ends, which lost 2 bases and 4 bases, there was a span of 12 bases. CDR1 and CDR2 (germline): SGHVS, FQNEAQ. The full variable domain, with the rest looked up from reference TRBV7-8 and TRBJ2-1, is GAGVSQSPRYKVAKRGQDVALRCDPISGHVSLFWYQQALGQGPEFLTYFQNEAQLDKSGLPSDRFFAERPEGSVSTLKIQRTQQEDSAVYLCASSLSPVVYNEQFFGPGTRLTVL.

The chain combines TRBV11-2 with TRBJ1-3; D not resolved. Germline V gene data show CDR1 as SGHAT and CDR2 as FQNNGV. V was cut by 3 bases and J by 0 bases, with 12 bases left in between. The CDR3 runs to 16 residues. The CDR3 DNA sequence: TGTGCCAGCAGCTTTGGTGATGTATACTCTGGAAACACCATATATTTT. Its translation is CASSFGDVYSGNTIYF.

This clone was found once. The chain carries TRBV6-5 and TRBJ2-7; weak D call: TRBD1 (6 bases). The CDR3 extends over 15 amino acids. The V end lost 5 bases, the J end lost 2 bases, and 16 bases lay between the germline ends. Germline V CDR1 and CDR2: MNHEY, SVGAGI. CDR3 loop: CASSLRADRPYEQYF. CDR3 DNA sequence: TGTGCCAGCAGTCTTCGGGCGGACAGACCCTACGAGCAGTACTTC.

J is TRBJ1-1 and V is TRBV6-5, with D maybe TRBD1 (5 bases). The CDR3 covers 14 residues. Germline CDR1 reads MNHEY; CDR2 reads SVGAGI. V lost 5 bases to trimming and J lost 2 bases, with 12 bases between them. The DNA for the CDR3 is TGTGCCAGCAGTAAAGGGACCGGTAACACTGAAGCTTTCTTT. Protein product: CASSKGTGNTEAFF.

The rearrangement uses TRBV5-1 and TRBJ2-5; D not resolved. Germline V gives CDR1 SGHRS, CDR2 YFSETQ. The CDR3 totals 13 residues. With 2 bases removed from V and 0 bases from J, the gap between germline ends came to 5 bases. CDR3 amino acids: CASSFLYQETQYF. CDR3 sequence (DNA): TGCGCCAGCAGCTTTTTGTACCAAGAGACCCAGTACTTC.

The chain couples TRBV9 to TRBJ2-2, with 10 bases matching TRBD2. Germline trimming cut 4 bases from V and 9 bases from J; bases unmatched to any gene: 9. This CDR3 is 15 amino acids long. The germline V gene encodes CDR1 SGDLS and CDR2 YYNGEE. CDR3 sequence reads: CASSILAGEPRELFF. The CDR3 DNA is TGTGCCAGCAGCATTCTAGCGGGAGAACCAAGGGAGCTGTTTTTT.

V and J are TRBV18 and TRBJ2-7; 9 nucleotides agree with TRBD1. The junction had 8 bases not matched to a gene; V was cut back by 5 bases and J by 0 bases. Germline CDR1 and CDR2: KGHSH and LQKENI. CDR3 size: 16 residues. CDR3 amino acids: CASSSSGTGSSYEQYF. CDR3 bases: TGTGCCAGCTCAAGTTCCGGGACAGGGAGCTCCTACGAGCAGTACTTC.

The chain couples TRBV27 to TRBJ1-2; TRBD1 is a possible D gene (5 bases). This CDR3 has 14 amino acids. Germline V CDR1 and CDR2: MNHEY, SMNVEV (reference sequence). V was cut by 6 bases and J by 4 bases, with 15 bases left in between. DNA for the CDR3: TGTGCCAGCAGCACGGGGCGGGAGGGCTATGGCTACACCTTC. Translating it yields CASSTGREGYGYTF.

This clone appeared a single time. The chain is built from TRBV6-4 and TRBJ1-4; 9 bases map to TRBD1. Trimming took 7 bases from V and 6 from J; bases not matched to a gene: 12. There are 16 residues in the CDR3. The germline V gene has CDR1 MRHNA and CDR2 SNTAGT. Here the CDR3 DNA reads TGTGCCAGCAATCCTCGGACAGGGGAAATTGATGAAAAACTGTTTTTT. Its protein is CASNPRTGEIDEKLFF.

This sequence joins TRBV7-2 and TRBJ1-1; TRBD1 agrees at 8 bases. The V gene end was trimmed by 6 bases and the J gene end by 4 bases; junction bases not matched to a gene: 4. Germline V lookup: CDR1 SGHTA, CDR2 FQGNSA. The CDR3 spans 13 residues. The CDR3: CASSTGGFTEAFF. CDR3 bases: TGTGCCAGCAGTACAGGGGGGTTCACTGAAGCTTTCTTT.

This clone was seen a few times. The chain couples TRBV19 to TRBJ1-1, with D tentatively TRBD1 (5 bases). The CDR3 has 13 residues. Germline CDR1 is LNHDA and CDR2 is SQIVND (reference sequence). Between the trimmed V and J ends, which lost 2 bases and 1 base, there was a span of 5 bases. CDR3 bases: TGTGCCAGTAGTATAACAGGGAACACTGAAGCTTTCTTT. As protein: CASSITGNTEAFF. Based on the CDR3 plus reference TRBV19 and TRBJ1-1, the full variable domain is DGGITQSPKYLFRKEGQNVTLSCEQNLNHDAMYWYRQDPGQGLRLIYYSQIVNDFQKGDIAEGYSVSREKKESFPLTVTSAQKNPTAFYLCASSITGNTEAFFGQGTRLTVV.

The chain uses TRBV19 and TRBJ1-2; a weak D match, TRBD1 (5 bases). The CDR3 contains 13 residues. Per germline, CDR1 LNHDA and CDR2 SQIVND (reference sequence). Trimming pared 5 bases from V and 4 bases from J, leaving 11 bases between. CDR3 region: CASSQETVYGYTF. The CDR3 DNA is TGTGCCAGTAGTCAGGAGACAGTCTATGGCTACACCTTC. The full variable domain, in which reference TRBV19 and TRBJ1-2 provide the parts outside the CDR3, is DGGITQSPKYLFRKEGQNVTLSCEQNLNHDAMYWYRQDPGQGLRLIYYSQIVNDFQKGDIAEGYSVSREKKESFPLTVTSAQKNPTAFYLCASSQETVYGYTFGSGTRLTVV.

The genes are TRBV11-2 and TRBJ1-4; D gene unclear. Germline V gene data show CDR1 as SGHAT and CDR2 as FQNNGV. Between the trimmed V and J ends, which lost 5 bases and 8 bases, there was a span of 21 bases. The CDR3 loop spans 16 amino acids. CDR3: CASSPPGPSRNEKLFF. The CDR3 DNA follows: TGTGCCAGCAGCCCACCCGGGCCCAGCCGGAACGAAAAACTGTTTTTT.

V and J are TRBV18 and TRBJ2-1; D perhaps matches TRBD1 (6 bases). This CDR3 is built from 14 residues. Germline assignment: CDR1 KGHSH and CDR2 LQKENI. V lost 0 bases and J 3 bases, leaving 6 bases between the germline ends. CDR3 sequence reads: CASSPPDSYNEQFF. CDR3 DNA sequence: TGTGCCAGCTCACCACCGGACAGCTACAATGAGCAGTTCTTC.

The gene calls are TRBV7-9 and TRBJ2-7; 8 nucleotides align to TRBD1. V lost 5 bases, J lost 2 bases, and 5 bases stayed unmatched. The CDR3 loop spans 14 amino acids. Germline CDR1 reads SEHNR; CDR2 reads FQNEAQ (reference sequence). For the CDR3, the DNA is TGTGCCAGCAGCCCAAGGACAGGGACCTACGAGCAGTACTTC. Translation gives CASSPRTGTYEQYF.

The CDR3 protein is CASSLDNYPSFEAFF. The CDR3 DNA follows: TGTGCCAGCAGCTTAGACAATTATCCCTCTTTTGAAGCTTTCTTT. The rearrangement joins TRBV7-9 to TRBJ1-1, with D uncertain. The CDR3 is made up of 15 amino acids. V dropped 1 base and J dropped 7 bases, with 16 bases sitting between them. Germline loops: CDR1 SEHNR, CDR2 FQNEAQ (reference sequence).

This chain links TRBV14 with TRBJ1-4, with 7 bases that match TRBD1. Germline V CDR1 and CDR2: SGHDN, FVKESK. The CDR3 is 12 residues long. V shed 2 bases, J shed 11 bases, and the junction held 2 bases outside the gene matches. The DNA for the CDR3 is TGTGCCAGCAGCCAACAACAGGGGAAACTGTTTTTT. Protein product: CASSQQQGKLFF.

This chain connects TRBV6-5 to TRBJ2-3; a possible D gene is TRBD2 (5 bases). This CDR3 is 13 amino acids long. Per germline, CDR1 MNHEY and CDR2 SVGAGI. The CDR3 region is CATSGFVTNTQYF. DNA for the CDR3: TGTGCGACGTCGGGATTTGTAACGAATACGCAGTATTTT.

V usage is TRBV10-3 and J usage is TRBJ2-1, with 11 bases that match TRBD2. Germline loops: CDR1 ENHRY, CDR2 SYGVKD. V shed 7 bases and J 7 bases; nucleotides not matched to a gene: 9. The CDR3 runs 15 residues. This CDR3 is CAITPSGRLGNEQFF. The DNA for the CDR3 is TGTGCCATCACCCCTAGCGGGAGGCTTGGAAATGAGCAGTTCTTC.

In nucleotides, the CDR3 is TGTGCCAGCAGTTTTGCGGGGGAGGGGTCCTACGAGCAGTACTTC. Translated, it gives CASSFAGEGSYEQYF. The chain couples TRBV28 to TRBJ2-7; the match to TRBD2 covers 7 bases. The CDR3 is 15 residues long. Germline values: CDR1 MDHEN, CDR2 SYDVKM. V lost 3 bases, J lost 1 base, and 6 bases stayed unmatched.

The genes are TRBV6-6 and TRBJ2-3; no clear D. Trimming left V 3 bases short and J 2 bases short, with 6 bases between. Germline V gene lookup returns CDR1 MNHNY and CDR2 SVGAGI (reference sequence). The CDR3 covers 13 residues. The CDR3 loop reads CASSYGPTDTQYF. CDR3 coding DNA: TGTGCCAGCAGTTATGGTCCCACAGATACGCAGTATTTT.

The chain has TRBV5-4 and TRBJ1-2, with D maybe TRBD1 (5 bases). The CDR3 extends over 14 amino acids. In germline, CDR1 is SGHNT, CDR2 YYREEE (reference sequence). The V end was cut by 8 bases, the J end by 0 bases, with 14 bases between. The CDR3 nucleotides are TGTGCCAGTACCACGGGGCCAGCTAACTATGGCTACACCTTC. This codes for CASTTGPANYGYTF.